This paragraph reports one T cell receptor beta chain. Its antigen is still unknown. cDNA libraries for TCR beta contained unique molecular identifiers. TCRdb independently ran MiXCR on the PCR reads; one entry per CDR3 protein. This table has approximately 660,000 distinct CDR3 sequences, 59% appearing once. This record belongs to a study of post-analysis software for immune sequencing data. Study outcomes and limitations: Diversity measured as normalized Chao1 was significantly lower in multiple sclerosis patients than in controls. With TRBV5-6, TRBV5-1 and TRBV20-1 included, about 5 TRBV segments were more frequent in patients than in controls.

Between the trimmed V and J ends, which lost 0 bases and 3 bases, there was a span of 11 bases. This CDR3 contains 15 residues. Germline V gene data show CDR1 as LGHDT and CDR2 as YNNKEL (reference sequence). The V call is TRBV3-1, the J call TRBJ1-2; D gene uncertain. The clonotype originates from a girl aged 2 to 9 with multiple sclerosis. Source material: blood. CDR3 protein: CASSQDYATYYGYTF. Here the CDR3 DNA reads TGTGCCAGCAGCCAAGATTACGCCACTTACTATGGCTACACCTTC.